These 26 T cell receptor beta chains originate from one sample sequenced in a study of regulatory T cells in long-lasting Graves disease. For TCR beta, libraries came from iRepertoire HTBI primers and Arm-PCR of CDR3 regions. TCRdb ran MiXCR on the multiplex PCR reads and lists one entry per CDR3 protein. Altogether about 500,000 distinct CDR3 sequences are present, 15% to 20% being singletons, with the ten largest covering more than 9%. Time point described: newly diagnosed GD, antithyroid drugs for less than 3 months. The TCR library was prepared using RNA isolated from PBMCs. The same data also went into a second study, on T cells in Graves' hyperthyroidism and ophthalmopathy.

This material consisted of peripheral blood mononuclear cells (PBMCs), taken at new diagnosis, from a patient treated with antithyroid drugs. The source is a man in his forties with Graves disease.

The V call is TRBV20-1, the J call TRBJ2-2; D gene uncertain. From germline, CDR1 is DFQATT and CDR2 SNEGSKA (reference sequence). Trimming removed 0 bases at V and 5 bases at J, with 19 bases between. The CDR3 extends over 17 amino acids. The CDR3 bases are TGCAGTGCTAGAGATAGTCTACTCGCTTTGGAGACCGGGGAGCTGTTTTTT. It is translated as CSARDSLLALETGELFF.

The chain links TRBV28 to TRBJ2-1; D not certain. This CDR3 region has 13 residues. Trimming shortened V by 6 bases and J by 8 bases, and 14 bases separated the two germline ends. Germline CDR1 reads MDHEN; CDR2 reads SYDVKM. CDR3 sequence (DNA): TGTGCCAGCAGATCTTTGGGTGGGGATGAGCAGTTCTTC. Its translation: CASRSLGGDEQFF.

This clonotype was recorded many times. The chain has TRBV20-1 and TRBJ2-3, with D hard to call. CDR1 DFQATT and CDR2 SNEGSKA come from the germline V gene (reference sequence). The germline V and J ends were trimmed by 5 bases and 0 bases, with 15 bases remaining between them. The CDR3 covers 15 residues. The CDR3 bases are TGCAGTGCTCACTCCCACCAGGCTAGCACAGATACGCAGTATTTT. This encodes CSAHSHQASTDTQYF.

This clonotype has only one observation. The genes are TRBV11-2 and TRBJ2-3, with TRBD2 matching 13 bases. J was trimmed by 4 bases and V by 5 bases; bases with no gene match: 6. There are 16 residues in the CDR3. Germline V CDR1 and CDR2: SGHAT, FQNNGV. The CDR3 region is CASSGLAGVWADTQYF. CDR3 nucleotide sequence: TGTGCCAGCAGCGGACTAGCGGGAGTTTGGGCAGATACGCAGTATTTT.

This chain links TRBV6-5 with TRBJ1-3; D may be TRBD1 (5 bases). The ends were cut back, 4 bases at V and 0 bases at J, with 10 bases in the middle. This CDR3 is 15 amino acids long. Germline V gene lookup returns CDR1 MNHEY and CDR2 SVGAGI. The CDR3 reads CASSLTQDSGNTIYF. CDR3 DNA sequence: TGTGCCAGCAGTTTGACACAGGACTCTGGAAACACCATATATTTT.

This clonotype has a single count. V is TRBV9 and J is TRBJ2-7, with 9 bases aligning to TRBD1. V was pared by 5 bases and J by 3 bases, with 12 bases of the junction left unmatched. Germline CDR1 and CDR2: SGDLS and YYNGEE. The CDR3 consists of 16 residues. As DNA, the CDR3 is TGTGCCAGCAGTCGATCCGCGGGACAGGGCCTCTACGAGCAGTACTTC. Its protein is CASSRSAGQGLYEQYF.

This clonotype was seen many times. V is TRBV5-1 and J is TRBJ1-2; D is undetermined. The CDR3 is 13 residues long. With 5 bases removed from V and 13 bases from J, the gap between germline ends came to 21 bases. Germline CDR1 reads SGHRS; CDR2 reads YFSETQ. CDR3 DNA sequence: TGCGCCAGCAGGGCTGACATTACCACCAGGATCACCTTC. Amino acids: CASRADITTRITF.

In this sample, this clonotype turned up many times. The chain is built from TRBV7-3 and TRBJ2-5; 12 nucleotides align to TRBD1. Trimming took 2 bases from V and 4 from J; bases not matched to a gene: 5. This CDR3 contains 16 residues. Germline-derived CDR1 and CDR2 are SGHTA and FQGTGA. DNA for the CDR3: TGTGCCAGCAGCTTAGGGACAGGGGGCTTGGGAGAGACCCAGTACTTC. It codes for CASSLGTGGLGETQYF.

In its sample, this clonotype was seen a few times. The V call is TRBV6-1, the J call TRBJ1-6, with a tentative D call TRBD1 (6 bases). Looked up from germline, CDR1 is MNHNS and CDR2 is SASEGT. V lost 6 bases to trimming and J lost 10 bases, with 16 bases between them. This CDR3 region has 14 residues. CDR3 DNA sequence: TGTGCCAGCAGCCCGGACAGTCTTTGGTCACCCCTCCACTTT. Its translation: CASSPDSLWSPLHF.

This chain uses TRBV2 with TRBJ2-3, with D unclear. The germline CDR1 and CDR2 sequences are SNHLY and FYNNEI. This CDR3 has 13 residues. Trimming shortened V by 0 bases and J by 1 base, and 2 bases separated the two germline ends. The CDR3 protein is CASSEAGTDTQYF. DNA of the CDR3: TGTGCCAGCAGTGAAGCGGGCACAGATACGCAGTATTTT.

The sample holds many counts of this clonotype. The chain combines TRBV7-9 with TRBJ2-5; D remains unclear. Germline assignment: CDR1 SEHNR and CDR2 FQNEAQ (reference sequence). The CDR3 consists of 14 residues. The V end lost 2 bases, the J end lost 1 base, and 8 bases lay between the germline ends. CDR3 nucleotides: TGTGCCAGCAGCTTATCTCCCTTCCAAGAGACCCAGTACTTC. It specifies CASSLSPFQETQYF.

This clonotype was seen only a few times. The chain employs TRBV19 and TRBJ2-1, with TRBD1 matching over 10 bases. With V trimmed by 5 bases and J by 4 bases, 5 bases remained unmatched. Per germline, CDR1 LNHDA and CDR2 SQIVND (reference sequence). The CDR3 sequence is 15 residues long. Here the CDR3 DNA reads TGTGCCAGTAGTGGGGGACAGGGGCCTTACAATGAGCAGTTCTTC. This sequence encodes CASSGGQGPYNEQFF.

The V gene is TRBV12-3 or TRBV12-4, the J gene TRBJ1-5; 8 nucleotides line up with TRBD1. The CDR3 runs 16 residues. The V gene end was trimmed by 4 bases and the J gene end by 2 bases; junction bases not matched to a gene: 7. The CDR3 region is CASSSGTGIRNQPQHF. The DNA of the CDR3 is TGTGCCAGCAGTTCCGGGACAGGCATTCGCAATCAGCCCCAGCATTTT.

Remarks on this clonotype: A single base separates this from a much larger clone, so it may be a read error. The chain recombines TRBV24-1 with TRBJ2-1; D may correspond to TRBD1 or TRBD2 (5 bases each). CDR3 length: 15 amino acids. Germline CDR1 and CDR2: KGHDR and SFDVKD. DNA for the CDR3: TGTGCCACCAGTGAGACGGGGCAGGGATACAATGGGCAGTTCTTC. Translating it yields CATSETGQGYNGQFF.

V gene TRBV19 combines with J gene TRBJ1-1; D remains ambiguous. The CDR3 has 11 amino acids. V was trimmed by 3 bases and J by 6 bases, leaving 5 bases between them. Germline V gives CDR1 LNHDA, CDR2 SQIVND (reference sequence). This CDR3 reads CASSIAAEAFF. The CDR3 DNA is TGTGCCAGTAGTATTGCGGCTGAAGCTTTCTTT. The full variable domain, with the rest looked up from reference TRBV19 and TRBJ1-1, is DGGITQSPKYLFRKEGQNVTLSCEQNLNHDAMYWYRQDPGQGLRLIYYSQIVNDFQKGDIAEGYSVSREKKESFPLTVTSAQKNPTAFYLCASSIAAEAFFGQGTRLTVV.

This sequence joins TRBV6-2 or TRBV6-3 and TRBJ2-1, with 12 bases fitting TRBD2. Germline CDR1 and CDR2: MNHEY and SVGEGT. This CDR3 region has 19 residues. J gave up 3 bases and V 5 bases, and 14 bases lay outside the gene matches. In DNA, the CDR3 is TGTGCCAGCAGTGAACTTTCGTCTAGCGGGAGGGCCTACTACAATGAGCAGTTCTTC. This encodes CASSELSSSGRAYYNEQFF.

The chain recombines TRBV30 with TRBJ2-3, with TRBD2 matching over 10 bases. Looked up from germline, CDR1 is GTSNPN and CDR2 is SVGIG (reference sequence). CDR3 length: 15 amino acids. V was pared by 2 bases and J by 6 bases, with 8 bases of the junction left unmatched. This CDR3 reads CAWSNSQRGGDTQYF. CDR3 in DNA: TGTGCCTGGAGTAATTCCCAGCGGGGGGGGGATACGCAGTATTTT.

The chain combines TRBV6-1 with TRBJ1-6; D unresolved. The CDR3 extends over 15 amino acids. Trimming shortened V by 6 bases and J by 7 bases, and 16 bases separated the two germline ends. Germline CDR1 and CDR2: MNHNS and SASEGT. For the CDR3, the DNA is TGTGCCAGCAGCCGTGAGGGCAGCAAAAATTCACCCCTCCACTTT. It codes for CASSREGSKNSPLHF.

The CDR3 bases are TGTGCCAGTAGTATAGGTGGCACAGGGGGATTGGCCAAAAACATTCAGTACTTC. This sequence encodes CASSIGGTGGLAKNIQYF. The V and J genes are TRBV19 and TRBJ2-4; 8 positions agree with TRBD1. The V gene end was trimmed by 1 base and the J gene end by 1 base; junction bases not matched to a gene: 9. CDR3 length equals 18 residues. Germline lookup yields CDR1 LNHDA and CDR2 SQIVND (reference sequence).

The chain combines TRBV24-1 with TRBJ1-2; D is unresolved. Per germline, CDR1 KGHDR and CDR2 SFDVKD. The V end lost 4 bases, the J end lost 7 bases, and 12 bases lay between the germline ends. This CDR3 spans 13 amino acids. CDR3: CATSELPTGGYTF. Written as DNA, the CDR3 is TGTGCCACCAGTGAGCTACCTACTGGTGGCTACACCTTC.

The chain is built from TRBV12-3 or TRBV12-4 and TRBJ2-3, with 7 nucleotides matching TRBD1. The CDR3 length is 13 residues. The ends lost 6 bases at V and 4 bases at J; junction bases unmatched: 4. The CDR3 nucleotides are TGTGCCAGCAGGAAGGGGGCCGCAGATACGCAGTATTTT. This sequence encodes CASRKGAADTQYF.

This clonotype was picked up a small number of times. V and J are TRBV29-1 and TRBJ2-2, with 13 positions matching TRBD2. V dropped 7 bases and J dropped 6; count of bases not matched to a gene: 2. Germline lookup yields CDR1 SQVTM and CDR2 ANQGSEA. The CDR3 spans 13 residues. Here the CDR3 reads CSGTSGSPGELFF. CDR3 coding DNA: TGCAGCGGGACTAGCGGGAGTCCCGGGGAGCTGTTTTTT.

This clonotype was detected ten times or more. The rearrangement uses TRBV5-1 and TRBJ2-2; TRBD2 matches 14 bases. Losses at the gene ends were 6 bases for V and 0 bases for J; bases not matched to a gene: 10. Germline V CDR1 and CDR2: SGHRS, YFSETQ. The CDR3 extends over 19 amino acids. The CDR3 is CASKPGLAGVFANTGELFF. The CDR3 DNA is TGCGCCAGCAAACCGGGACTAGCGGGAGTCTTCGCGAACACCGGGGAGCTGTTTTTT.

The sample holds many counts of this clonotype. The chain links TRBV11-2 to TRBJ2-3; D gene ambiguous. With 5 bases removed from V and 2 bases from J, the gap between germline ends came to 5 bases. The CDR3 length is 12 residues. CDR1 and CDR2 (germline): SGHAT, FQNNGV. The CDR3 nucleotides read TGTGCCAGCAGCCATGACACAGATACGCAGTATTTT. It is translated as CASSHDTDTQYF. The full variable domain, with the rest looked up from reference TRBV11-2 and TRBJ2-3, is EAGVAQSPRYKIIEKRQSVAFWCNPISGHATLYWYQQILGQGPKLLIQFQNNGVVDDSQLPKDRFSAERLKGVDSTLKIQPAKLEDSAVYLCASSHDTDTQYFGPGTRLTVL.

This clonotype has a count of ten or more. The chain joins TRBV2 to TRBJ1-5; D gene uncertain. V gave up 4 bases and J gave up 3 bases, with 16 bases separating them. Germline values: CDR1 SNHLY, CDR2 FYNNEI. There are 16 residues in the CDR3. The CDR3 protein is CASSVVGRATNQPQHF. Written as DNA, the CDR3 is TGTGCCAGCAGTGTGGTCGGACGGGCCACCAATCAGCCCCAGCATTTT.

The sample holds a few counts of this clonotype. The rearrangement uses TRBV20-1 and TRBJ1-6; TRBD1 might be the D (5 bases). CDR3 length equals 15 residues. V dropped 3 bases and J dropped 2 bases, with 11 bases sitting between them. CDR1 and CDR2 from the germline V gene are DFQATT and SNEGSKA (reference sequence). CDR3 sequence reads: CSARGRMAYNSPLHF. CDR3 sequence (DNA): TGCAGTGCTAGGGGACGGATGGCCTATAATTCACCCCTCCACTTT.